The source of this T cell receptor beta chain is a study of T cell repertoires in cytomegalovirus infection. From the reads, TCRdb called clonotypes with MiXCR, one entry per CDR3 protein. In the table there are around 280,000 distinct CDR3 sequences, around 15% of which are singletons. This clonotype was detected many times. Trimming pared 5 bases from V and 1 base from J, leaving 12 bases between. From germline, CDR1 is MNHNS and CDR2 SASEGT. This CDR3 is built from 15 residues. The chain recombines TRBV6-1 with TRBJ1-5, with D hard to call. The origin of this receptor is a human donor in good health (CMV status not recorded). Some clones in this sample may be carry-over from other donors' samples. The sequenced sample was PBMCs. As DNA, the CDR3 is TGTGCCAGCAGTCTGGACCTGGGCAGCAATCAGCCCCAGCATTTT. As protein: CASSLDLGSNQPQHF.